This T cell receptor (beta chain) was recorded in a study of breast tumors, draining lymph nodes, adjacent tissues. Study findings and constraints: Tumors had less TCR diversity than lymph nodes, more than nontumor tissue.

The germline CDR1 and CDR2 sequences are MNHEY and SVGEGT. The CDR3 consists of 14 residues. Trimming shortened V by 4 bases and J by 5 bases, and 12 bases separated the two germline ends. Each CDR3 protein gets one entry after TCRdb re-called the multiplex PCR reads with MiXCR. The data hold about 270,000 distinct CDR3 sequences, with 30% observed a single time. In this sample, this clonotype turned up a few times. Its antigen is as yet unknown. Axillary draining lymph nodes of breast cancer patients supplied the node samples. This receptor was obtained from a female donor with breast cancer. Some clones in this sample may be carry-over from other donors' samples. The chain employs TRBV6-2 or TRBV6-3 and TRBJ1-5; tentatively, D is TRBD1 (5 bases). Sequencing was performed on axillary lymph node tissue. The CDR3 DNA follows: TGTGCCAGCAGTTCCGAGACAGACTATCAGCCCCAGCATTTT. This sequence encodes CASSSETDYQPQHF.